These 25 T cell receptor beta chains came from one sample sequenced in a study of blood T cell repertoires in COVID-19. Measured with immunoSEQ multiplex PCR; TCRdb has only the in-frame clones, and not every one. The data contain some 65,000 clones, roughly nine tenths of them seen just once; the ten biggest clones take up roughly 1.3%. Sequencing used peripheral blood. These receptors came from a man aged 60 to 69 with acute or convalescent COVID-19.

This clone has a single count. The J gene is TRBJ1-5, the V gene TRBV18, with 8 bases aligning to TRBD1. This CDR3 has 18 residues. Germline CDR1 KGHSH, CDR2 LQKENI. With V trimmed by 5 bases and J by 0 bases, 12 bases remained unmatched. As DNA, the CDR3 is TGTGCCAGCTCATCCGGGACAGGTGGATCCTATAGCAATCAGCCCCAGCATTTT. It translates to CASSSGTGGSYSNQPQHF.

A few counts support this clone. This chain uses TRBV30 with TRBJ1-1; a possible D gene is TRBD1 (6 bases). Per the germline V gene, CDR1 is GTSNPN and CDR2 is SVGIG (reference sequence). V lost 0 bases to trimming and J lost 4 bases, with 15 bases between them. The CDR3 spans 15 residues. The CDR3 nucleotides are TGTGCCTGGAGTGTACCGCGGGGGCTAATCACTGAAGCTTTCTTT. Amino acids: CAWSVPRGLITEAFF.

This chain links TRBV5-1 with TRBJ2-2; D possibly corresponds to TRBD2 (5 bases). The CDR3 is made up of 17 amino acids. CDR1 is SGHRS and CDR2 is YFSETQ in the germline V gene. The germline V and J ends were trimmed by 2 bases and 2 bases, with 16 bases remaining between them. The CDR3 DNA sequence: TGCGCCAGCAGCTTAGGCCTTGGGCTAGCTAACACCGGGGAGCTGTTTTTT. Translated, it gives CASSLGLGLANTGELFF.

This clone turned up a few times. This chain uses TRBV18 with TRBJ2-3; a possible D gene is TRBD1 (5 bases). Trimming took off 1 base at V and 0 bases at J, with 11 bases between the two ends. The V gene's germline CDR1 is KGHSH and CDR2 LQKENI. CDR3 length: 16 amino acids. This CDR3 is CASSPQGLESTDTQYF. The CDR3 coding sequence is TGTGCCAGCTCACCACAGGGGCTCGAAAGCACAGATACGCAGTATTTT.

The genes are TRBV19 and TRBJ2-1; TRBD2 aligns across 8 bases. The CDR3 contains 16 residues. In germline, CDR1 is LNHDA, CDR2 SQIVND (reference sequence). V lost 3 bases to trimming and J lost 6 bases; unmatched junction nucleotides: 10. CDR3 DNA sequence: TGTGCCAGTAGTATTGCCCGGGGGGGCTTCTTCAATGAGCAGTTCTTC. This gives the protein CASSIARGGFFNEQFF.

This rearrangement joins TRBV30 to TRBJ1-3, with D hard to call. The CDR3 has 13 residues. The germline V gene encodes CDR1 GTSNPN and CDR2 SVGIG (reference sequence). The V end was cut by 4 bases, the J end by 0 bases, with 7 bases between. The CDR3 here is CAWKSVSGNTIYF. CDR3 sequence (DNA): TGTGCCTGGAAGTCAGTCTCTGGAAACACCATATATTTT. Full variable domain (rest looked up from reference TRBV30 and TRBJ1-3): SQTIHQWPATLVQPVGSPLSLECTVEGTSNPNLYWYRQAAGRGLQLLFYSVGIGQISSEVPQNLSASRPQDRQFILSSKKLLLSDSGFYLCAWKSVSGNTIYFGEGSWLTVV.

This chain uses TRBV6-4 with TRBJ2-1; tentative D call: TRBD2 (6 bases). There are 15 residues in the CDR3. V lost 2 bases and J 4 bases, leaving 12 bases between the germline ends. Germline CDR1 is MRHNA and CDR2 is SNTAGT. This CDR3 is CASSDGGTYYNEQFF. Here the CDR3 DNA reads TGTGCCAGCAGTGACGGGGGGACTTATTACAATGAGCAGTTCTTC.

The V and J genes are TRBV5-1 and TRBJ2-3; 11 nucleotides agree with TRBD2. Germline CDR1 is SGHRS and CDR2 is YFSETQ. V gave up 4 bases and J gave up 5 bases; unmatched junction bases: 3. This CDR3 is 14 amino acids long. The CDR3 spells CASSPGTSGDTQYF. The CDR3 DNA follows: TGCGCCAGCAGCCCTGGGACTAGCGGAGATACGCAGTATTTT.

V gene TRBV19 combines with J gene TRBJ1-1; 7 bases are shared with TRBD1. Per the germline V gene, CDR1 is LNHDA and CDR2 is SQIVND (reference sequence). The CDR3 runs 11 residues. V shed 6 bases, J shed 10 bases, and the junction held 5 bases outside the gene matches. The CDR3 nucleotides read TGTGCCAGTAGGACAGGGTTGATAGCTTTCTTT. This encodes CASRTGLIAFF. Supplemented by reference TRBV19 and TRBJ1-1, the full variable domain reads DGGITQSPKYLFRKEGQNVTLSCEQNLNHDAMYWYRQDPGQGLRLIYYSQIVNDFQKGDIAEGYSVSREKKESFPLTVTSAQKNPTAFYLCASRTGLIAFFGQGTRLTVV.

The rearrangement uses TRBV19 and TRBJ2-1; 12 bases match TRBD1. CDR1 and CDR2 (germline): LNHDA, SQIVND (reference sequence). The CDR3 loop spans 16 amino acids. With 4 bases clipped from V and 7 bases from J, the junction kept 8 bases outside the gene matches. The CDR3 DNA sequence: TGTGCCAGTAGTAATCCGGGACAGGGGGCGGGGAATGAGCAGTTCTTC. As protein: CASSNPGQGAGNEQFF.

J is TRBJ1-2 and V is TRBV12-5, with D unresolved. V lost 0 bases and J lost 10, with 9 bases in between. The CDR3 has 12 residues. CDR1 is LGHNT and CDR2 is FRNRAP in the germline V gene. The CDR3 sequence is CASGLVYSNYTF. CDR3 DNA: TGTGCTAGTGGTTTGGTGTATTCTAACTACACCTTC.

The chain links TRBV5-8 to TRBJ1-5; tentatively, D is TRBD1 (6 bases). CDR1 and CDR2 from the germline V gene are SGHTS and YDEGEE. CDR3 length: 13 amino acids. V was shortened by 3 bases and J by 4 bases, with 8 bases between the two germline ends. CDR3 residues: CASSYDRNQPQHF. DNA of the CDR3: TGTGCCAGCAGCTATGACAGGAATCAGCCCCAGCATTTT. Filled out from reference TRBV5-8 and TRBJ1-5, the complete variable domain reads EAGVTQSPTHLIKTRGQQATLRCSPISGHTSVYWYQQALGLGLQFLLWYDEGEERNRGNFPPRFSGRQFPNYSSELNVNALELEDSALYLCASSYDRNQPQHFGDGTRLSIL.

This sequence joins TRBV6-6 and TRBJ2-6, with a possible D match to TRBD1 (6 bases). V shed 5 bases and J shed 2 bases, with 16 bases lying between them. CDR3 length equals 17 residues. Germline loops: CDR1 MNHNY, CDR2 SVGAGI (reference sequence). CDR3 protein: CASSPRGIVAGANVLTF. The CDR3 DNA reads TGTGCCAGCAGTCCCAGGGGTATTGTAGCTGGGGCCAACGTCCTGACTTTC.

The chain uses TRBV5-1 and TRBJ1-1; D is ambiguous. Germline V CDR1 and CDR2: SGHRS, YFSETQ. V was cut by 6 bases and J by 3 bases, with 15 bases left in between. The CDR3 covers 14 residues. CDR3 DNA: TGCGCCAGCAATTTAGAGGGAGGTTACACTGAAGCTTTCTTT. This codes for CASNLEGGYTEAFF.

This clone was observed a handful of times. The genes are TRBV6-5 and TRBJ2-1, with 7 bases fitting TRBD2. Germline values: CDR1 MNHEY, CDR2 SVGAGI. CDR3 length equals 14 residues. The V gene end was trimmed by 3 bases and the J gene end by 6 bases; junction bases not matched to a gene: 5. CDR3 sequence reads: CASSYTGTTNEQFF. The CDR3 DNA sequence: TGTGCCAGCAGTTATACCGGGACTACCAATGAGCAGTTCTTC.

The chain employs TRBV5-6 and TRBJ2-1, with TRBD1 matching over 9 bases. The germline V gene encodes CDR1 SGHDT and CDR2 YYEEEE. CDR3 size: 15 residues. Germline trimming cut 0 bases from V and 6 bases from J; bases unmatched to any gene: 4. CDR3 amino acids: CASSLGAQGANEQFF. CDR3 DNA sequence: TGTGCCAGCAGCTTGGGGGCACAGGGGGCCAATGAGCAGTTCTTC. Complete variable domain (other parts from reference TRBV5-6 and TRBJ2-1): DAGVTQSPTHLIKTRGQQVTLRCSPKSGHDTVSWYQQALGQGPQFIFQYYEEEERQRGNFPDRFSGHQFPNYSSELNVNALLLGDSALYLCASSLGAQGANEQFFGPGTRLTVL.

The chain joins TRBV2 to TRBJ1-2; D perhaps matches TRBD1 (5 bases). The CDR3 consists of 13 residues. V shed 4 bases and J shed 4 bases, with 10 bases lying between them. Germline V gene data show CDR1 as SNHLY and CDR2 as FYNNEI. The CDR3 region has the DNA TGTGCCAGCAGTGGGGGGGTTCTCTATGGCTACACCTTC. It yields the protein CASSGGVLYGYTF.

The CDR3 sequence is CATSRDRGGTDTQYF. The CDR3, as DNA: TGTGCCACCAGCAGAGATCGGGGGGGTACAGATACGCAGTATTTT. V usage is TRBV15 and J usage is TRBJ2-3; 8 positions agree with TRBD2. Germline-derived CDR1 and CDR2 are LNHNV and YYDKDF (reference sequence). The CDR3 runs 15 residues. Trimming at V came to 0 bases and at J to 3 bases, leaving 2 bases not matched to a gene.

This chain links TRBV19 with TRBJ1-5; no firm D call. In germline, CDR1 is LNHDA, CDR2 SQIVND (reference sequence). Trimming stripped 0 bases from V and 9 bases from J, with 6 bases between. The CDR3 is made up of 12 amino acids. CDR3 residues: CASSIEGGPQHF. The DNA for the CDR3 is TGTGCCAGTAGTATAGAAGGAGGGCCCCAGCATTTT.

This chain connects TRBV24-1 to TRBJ2-7, with 8 nucleotides matching TRBD2. The junction had 5 bases not matched to a gene; V was cut back by 5 bases and J by 3 bases. Germline CDR1 reads KGHDR; CDR2 reads SFDVKD. This CDR3 is 14 amino acids long. The CDR3 region has the DNA TGTGCCACCAGTGCCGGGGGGGCATTCTACGAGCAGTACTTC. As protein: CATSAGGAFYEQYF.

The chain couples TRBV6-5 to TRBJ2-3, with 9 bases lining up with TRBD1. With V trimmed by 10 bases and J by 6 bases, 14 bases remained unmatched. Looked up from germline, CDR1 is MNHEY and CDR2 is SVGAGI. The CDR3 sequence is 15 residues long. CDR3 nucleotide sequence: TGTGCCACCAAAGCTGGGGGGACAGGGTGGGATACGCAGTATTTT. Protein sequence: CATKAGGTGWDTQYF.

The chain uses TRBV25-1 and TRBJ1-4; possibly TRBD1 for D (5 bases). The germline CDR1 and CDR2 sequences are MGHDK and SYGVNS. V shed 4 bases and J shed 2 bases, with 11 bases lying between them. CDR3 size: 15 residues. The CDR3 protein is CASSAPGFTNEKLFF. Here the CDR3 DNA reads TGTGCCAGCAGTGCCCCAGGGTTCACTAATGAAAAACTGTTTTTT.

The J gene is TRBJ1-3, the V gene TRBV30; D may be TRBD1 (6 bases). Germline CDR1 is GTSNPN and CDR2 is SVGIG (reference sequence). The CDR3 covers 14 residues. The germline V and J ends were trimmed by 4 bases and 4 bases, with 14 bases remaining between them. The CDR3 nucleotides are TGTGCCTGGAACAGACAGGCAGGGGGAAACACCATATATTTT. Amino acids: CAWNRQAGGNTIYF.

The chain combines TRBV7-2 with TRBJ1-2; possibly TRBD1 for D (6 bases). V gave up 4 bases and J gave up 1 base, with 10 bases separating them. CDR1 SGHTA and CDR2 FQGNSA come from the germline V gene. The CDR3 spans 14 residues. CDR3: CASSSWGLNYGYTF. CDR3 coding DNA: TGTGCCAGCAGCTCGTGGGGGCTTAACTATGGCTACACCTTC.

The V gene is TRBV27, the J gene TRBJ2-7; D may be TRBD1 (6 bases). Trimming stripped 5 bases from V and 4 bases from J, with 21 bases between. The CDR3 runs 16 residues. The germline gives CDR1 MNHEY, CDR2 SMNVEV (reference sequence). CDR3: CASSLPTGSFPYEQYF. Written as DNA, the CDR3 is TGTGCCAGCAGTCTTCCGACAGGATCTTTCCCGTACGAGCAGTACTTC.